This entry concerns a single TCR beta chain. Its antigen remains unidentified. One junction end does not reproduce the germline sequence, and a read error may be involved. The library came from three nested PCR rounds adapted from ARM-PCR protocols. TCRdb passed the multiplex PCR reads through MiXCR, listing each CDR3 protein once. Of about 100,000 distinct CDR3 sequences listed, roughly two thirds are singletons. The sample originates from a study of tumor and adjacent non-tumor tissue in lung cancer. Study overall: Samples averaged around 4 million productive TCRbeta reads each. Study-wide results and limits: In normal lung, the top 100 clones were significantly more dominant than in tumor.

This CDR3 contains 16 residues. Per the germline V gene, CDR1 is SGHAT and CDR2 is FQNNGV. This sample's RNA came from whole unsorted tissue. Distant lung tissue was collected more than 3 cm away from the tumor edge. J is TRBJ2-3 and V is TRBV11-2, with 8 bases lining up with TRBD1. Sequenced material: distant non-tumor lung tissue. The receptor was derived from a man aged 30 to 39 with non-small cell lung cancer. Here the CDR3 DNA reads TGTGCCAGCAGCTGGAGGGACAGGAGGCGCTCAGATACGCAGTGTTTT. Encoded protein: CASSWRDRRRSDTQCF.